This TCR beta chain was found in a study of early T cells in non-severe SARS-CoV-2 infection. At the level of the study: Chains stayed unpaired after sequencing of bulk RNA from unsorted whole blood.

Study-wide results and caveats: Database matching using VDJdb favored anti-spike CD8 responses, with private and CD4 specificities left missing.

The CDR3 runs to 16 residues. From germline, CDR1 is SGHVS and CDR2 FNYEAQ. J lost 3 bases, V lost 5 bases, and 10 bases had no gene match. This clonotype has a handful of counts. What it recognizes is unknown. Unique molecular identifiers tagged individual cDNA molecules. MiXCR, run by TCRdb on the 5' RACE reads, gives a single entry per CDR3 protein. The sample lists about 84,000 distinct CDR3 sequences, 9% to 14% seen once, with roughly 3% in the top ten. Sample: whole blood. The rearrangement links TRBV7-6 to TRBJ1-1; 9 positions match TRBD1. The TCR comes from an adult who was a healthcare worker with PCR-confirmed SARS-CoV-2 infection or an uninfected control (not recorded which). The CDR3 reads CASSPRRTGDDTEAFF. The CDR3 bases are TGTGCCAGCAGCCCTAGGCGGACAGGGGACGACACTGAAGCTTTCTTT. Full variable domain (outside the CDR3, taken from reference TRBV7-6 and TRBJ1-1): GAGVSQSPRYKVTKRGQDVALRCDPISGHVSLYWYRQALGQGPEFLTYFNYEAQQDKSGLPNDRFSAERPEGSISTLTIQRTEQRDSAMYRCASSPRRTGDDTEAFFGQGTRLTVV.